This T cell receptor (beta chain) was observed in a study of T cell repertoires in aging, cancer and after chemotherapy. In the study overall: Donors were grouped into six age bands spanning 30 or younger through 70 or older. Over several months to years, re-sampled healthy donor repertoires clearly shared clones. Regarding the study as a whole: Loss of evenness, beyond lost richness, contributed to age-related TCR diversity decline in cancer patients.

Concerning this clonotype itself: No antigen is known for it.

The length of the CDR3 is 14 residues. With 3 bases removed from V and 0 bases from J, the gap between germline ends came to 8 bases. Germline-derived CDR1 and CDR2 are MNHEY and SVGEGT. TCR beta rearrangements were amplified from peripheral blood genomic DNA. Rearranged V-D-J TRB sequences were amplified with a mixed TRB-A/B primer pool. TCRdb fed the multiplex PCR reads into MiXCR, producing one record per CDR3 protein. The sample carries more than 10,000 distinct CDR3 sequences, approximately 32% recorded once. Sequencing was carried out using blood. The chain couples TRBV6-2 or TRBV6-3 to TRBJ1-1; no reliable D call. This TCR was recovered from a human donor in good health. The donor label of this sample is uncertain. This chain's CDR3 is CASSYLLMNTEAFF. In DNA form, the CDR3 reads TGTGCCAGCAGTTATCTGTTAATGAACACTGAAGCTTTCTTT.